This TCR beta chain was identified during a study of control samples from healthy donors and cancer patients. Using immunoSEQ multiplex PCR, the repertoire was profiled, and TCRdb retains in-frame clones only, with some absent. The repertoire holds tens of thousands of clones, roughly 90% seen once, with 5.5% to 7% in the top ten. Germline V CDR1 and CDR2: MGHRA, YSYEKL. The V and J ends lost 3 bases and 6 bases respectively, with 9 bases between them. The CDR3 consists of 12 residues. The specimen was PBMCs. The sequence derives from a man aged 60-69 years with colorectal cancer. This chain connects TRBV4-1 to TRBJ2-7; the D is unclear. The CDR3 region has the DNA TGCGCCAGCAGCCACTTGGGCAGCGAGCAGTACTTC. Translated, it gives CASSHLGSEQYF.